Listed below are T cell receptor beta chains from one sample, sequenced in a study of blood T cell repertoires in COVID-19. Clones were sequenced by immunoSEQ multiplex PCR, and TCRdb holds only the in-frame ones, with some missing. The sample includes some 250,000 clones, around 83% of them seen just once. The specimen was peripheral blood. The receptor source for this set is a man aged 25 to 45 who had recovered from COVID-19. Both conserved end residues are part of each CDR3. Each record gives: D gene, CDR3 length, clone size, J gene, V gene, CDR3 DNA, CDR3 protein. The D gene is left open where the match is weak. Clone size appears in some rows only: once, few, many, or a class for an expanded clone.

d_gene: TRBD2
len: 15
abundance: NA
j_gene: TRBJ2-5
v_gene: TRBV4-1
CDR3nt: TGCGCCAGCAGCCAAGTCCCCCTAGCGGGTTCTCCCCAGTACTTC
CDR3aa: CASSQVPLAGSPQYF

d_gene: TRBD1
len: 14
abundance: NA
j_gene: TRBJ1-4
v_gene: TRBV27
CDR3nt: TGTGCCAGCAGGTATAGACAGGGGGCTGAAAAACTGTTTTTT
CDR3aa: CASRYRQGAEKLFF

d_gene: NA
len: 14
abundance: NA
j_gene: TRBJ1-5
v_gene: TRBV7-6
CDR3nt: TGTGCCAGCAGCCCAGGCAGGGGAAGTCAGCCCCAGCATTTT
CDR3aa: CASSPGRGSQPQHF

d_gene: TRBD2
len: 16
abundance: NA
j_gene: TRBJ2-1
v_gene: TRBV3-1/TRBV3-2
CDR3nt: TGTGCCAGCAGCGCGCCTCGGGGGGGCTCCGCCAATGAGCAGTTCTTC
CDR3aa: CASSAPRGGSANEQFF

d_gene: NA
len: 14
abundance: NA
j_gene: TRBJ2-3
v_gene: TRBV7-3
CDR3nt: TGTGCCAGCAGCTTACGAGTGCAGGCAGATACGCAGTATTTT
CDR3aa: CASSLRVQADTQYF

d_gene: NA
len: 13
abundance: few
j_gene: TRBJ1-6
v_gene: TRBV3-1/TRBV3-2
CDR3nt: TGTGCCAGCCGTCCAGGGAATAATTCACCCCTCCACTTT
CDR3aa: CASRPGNNSPLHF

d_gene: NA
len: 15
abundance: NA
j_gene: TRBJ2-3
v_gene: TRBV5-1
CDR3nt: TGCGCCAGCAGTTTAGGGACGGGAGGCACAGATACGCAGTATTTT
CDR3aa: CASSLGTGGTDTQYF

d_gene: TRBD1
len: 14
abundance: NA
j_gene: TRBJ1-2
v_gene: TRBV27
CDR3nt: TGTGCCAGCGGACAGGGAGGGATTAACTATGGCTACACCTTC
CDR3aa: CASGQGGINYGYTF

d_gene: NA
len: 16
abundance: NA
j_gene: TRBJ1-6
v_gene: TRBV5-1
CDR3nt: TGCGCCAGCAGCTTGGGCGACAGCTCCTATAATTCACCCCTCCACTTT
CDR3aa: CASSLGDSSYNSPLHF

d_gene: NA
len: 12
abundance: NA
j_gene: TRBJ2-5
v_gene: TRBV7-9
CDR3nt: TGTGCCAGCAGCTTATTAGAAGAGACCCAGTACTTC
CDR3aa: CASSLLEETQYF

d_gene: NA
len: 15
abundance: NA
j_gene: TRBJ1-4
v_gene: TRBV28
CDR3nt: TGTGCCAGCATCCCGTCAGGGGCCCCTAATGAAAAACTGTTTTTT
CDR3aa: CASIPSGAPNEKLFF

d_gene: TRBD1
len: 14
abundance: once
j_gene: TRBJ1-1
v_gene: TRBV19
CDR3nt: TGTGCCAGTATGAACGACAGGGGGTCCACTGAAGCTTTCTTT
CDR3aa: CASMNDRGSTEAFF

d_gene: NA
len: 15
abundance: NA
j_gene: TRBJ1-3
v_gene: TRBV7-8
CDR3nt: TGTGCCAGCAGCACGAGGACAGACTCTGGAAACACCATATATTTT
CDR3aa: CASSTRTDSGNTIYF

d_gene: NA
len: 14
abundance: NA
j_gene: TRBJ1-4
v_gene: TRBV21-1
CDR3nt: TGTGCCAGCAGCAAAGGCTACTTGCGGGAAAAACTGTTTTTT
CDR3aa: CASSKGYLREKLFF

d_gene: NA
len: 11
abundance: once
j_gene: TRBJ2-5
v_gene: TRBV14
CDR3nt: TGTGCCAGCAGCCATAAAGAGACCCAGTACTTC
CDR3aa: CASSHKETQYF

d_gene: TRBD2
len: 13
abundance: NA
j_gene: TRBJ2-3
v_gene: TRBV11-3
CDR3nt: TGTGCCAGCAGCTTAGACACTAGCGGGGGGCAGTATTTT
CDR3aa: CASSLDTSGGQYF

d_gene: NA
len: 15
abundance: NA
j_gene: TRBJ1-6
v_gene: TRBV19
CDR3nt: TGTGCCAGTAGTATAGGGACACCATATAATTCACCCCTCCACTTT
CDR3aa: CASSIGTPYNSPLHF

d_gene: NA
len: 12
abundance: once
j_gene: TRBJ1-1
v_gene: TRBV6-5
CDR3nt: TGTGCCAGCAGCAGAATGAACACTGAAGCTTTCTTT
CDR3aa: CASSRMNTEAFF

d_gene: TRBD1
len: 13
abundance: NA
j_gene: TRBJ1-2
v_gene: TRBV12-3/TRBV12-4
CDR3nt: TGTGCCAGCAGGCTGGACAGGATCGGGGGCTACACCTTC
CDR3aa: CASRLDRIGGYTF

d_gene: NA
len: 12
abundance: NA
j_gene: TRBJ1-5
v_gene: TRBV3-1/TRBV3-2
CDR3nt: TGTGCCAGCAGCGCCCAGAATCAGCCCCAGCATTTT
CDR3aa: CASSAQNQPQHF

d_gene: TRBD1
len: 15
abundance: NA
j_gene: TRBJ2-3
v_gene: TRBV5-4
CDR3nt: TGTGCCAGCAGGAGTAAGGGGGCCGGAACAGATACGCAGTATTTT
CDR3aa: CASRSKGAGTDTQYF

d_gene: TRBD2
len: 13
abundance: NA
j_gene: TRBJ2-1
v_gene: TRBV19
CDR3nt: TGTGCCAGTAGGCGCCGGGGGGATGATGAGCAGTTCTTC
CDR3aa: CASRRRGDDEQFF

d_gene: TRBD1
len: 16
abundance: NA
j_gene: TRBJ2-4
v_gene: TRBV5-1
CDR3nt: TGCGCCAGCAGCCCAAGACCTGGGACAGAAGGAAACATTCAGTACTTC
CDR3aa: CASSPRPGTEGNIQYF

d_gene: TRBD2
len: 15
abundance: few
j_gene: TRBJ2-2
v_gene: TRBV6-6
CDR3nt: TGTGCCAGCAGAACTAGCGGGGGGGTTTCCGGGGAGCTGTTTTTT
CDR3aa: CASRTSGGVSGELFF

d_gene: TRBD1
len: 18
abundance: NA
j_gene: TRBJ1-1
v_gene: TRBV18
CDR3nt: TGTGCCAGCTCCTCCGGGACAGTATATACTAGGAAGAACACTGAAGCTTTCTTT
CDR3aa: CASSSGTVYTRKNTEAFF

d_gene: TRBD2
len: 15
abundance: NA
j_gene: TRBJ2-5
v_gene: TRBV6-5
CDR3nt: TGTGCCAGCAGTTTTCTAGCGGGAGATAAGATGACCCAGTACTTC
CDR3aa: CASSFLAGDKMTQYF

d_gene: NA
len: 14
abundance: NA
j_gene: TRBJ1-1
v_gene: TRBV18
CDR3nt: TGTGCCAGCTCACCACTGACAGTCAACACTGAAGCTTTCTTT
CDR3aa: CASSPLTVNTEAFF

d_gene: TRBD1
len: 15
abundance: NA
j_gene: TRBJ2-2
v_gene: TRBV14
CDR3nt: TGTGCCAGCAGCCGAGGGGACAGTAACACCGGGGAGCTGTTTTTT
CDR3aa: CASSRGDSNTGELFF

d_gene: TRBD2
len: 20
abundance: NA
j_gene: TRBJ2-1
v_gene: TRBV9
CDR3nt: TGTGCCAGCAGCCACACCCCATTACGACTAGCGGGGGGGGGCCTAGGTGAGCAGTTCTTC
CDR3aa: CASSHTPLRLAGGGLGEQFF

d_gene: TRBD1
len: 14
abundance: NA
j_gene: TRBJ1-5
v_gene: TRBV6-5
CDR3nt: TGTGCCAGCAGGGCCAGACAGGGGGTTCAGCCCCAGCATTTT
CDR3aa: CASRARQGVQPQHF

d_gene: TRBD1
len: 15
abundance: NA
j_gene: TRBJ1-2
v_gene: TRBV4-1
CDR3nt: TGCGCCAGCAGCCTTCTTCGGACAGGGCTTGATGGCTACACCTTC
CDR3aa: CASSLLRTGLDGYTF

d_gene: NA
len: 14
abundance: NA
j_gene: TRBJ2-7
v_gene: TRBV19
CDR3nt: TGTGCCAGTAGTCTTTGGGGCGGTGGACAGGAGCAGTACTTC
CDR3aa: CASSLWGGGQEQYF

d_gene: TRBD1
len: 14
abundance: NA
j_gene: TRBJ1-1
v_gene: TRBV15
CDR3nt: TGTGCCACCAGCGGCACAGGGGGCCGCACTGAAGCTTTCTTT
CDR3aa: CATSGTGGRTEAFF

d_gene: NA
len: 14
abundance: NA
j_gene: TRBJ2-2
v_gene: TRBV6-5
CDR3nt: TGTGCCAGCACGAGGGACTTTAGAACCGGGGAGCTGTTTTTT
CDR3aa: CASTRDFRTGELFF

d_gene: NA
len: 15
abundance: NA
j_gene: TRBJ2-2
v_gene: TRBV2
CDR3nt: TGTGCCAGCAGTTTACAGGGTCTCCACACCGGGGAGCTGTTTTTT
CDR3aa: CASSLQGLHTGELFF

d_gene: NA
len: 13
abundance: NA
j_gene: TRBJ1-4
v_gene: TRBV25-1
CDR3nt: TGTGCCAGCAGTGATGGACCGGGGGAAAAACTGTTTTTT
CDR3aa: CASSDGPGEKLFF

d_gene: TRBD2
len: 15
abundance: NA
j_gene: TRBJ2-1
v_gene: TRBV3-1/TRBV3-2
CDR3nt: TGTGCCAGCAGCCCCCGCGGGGGGGGCTTCAATGAGCAGTTCTTC
CDR3aa: CASSPRGGGFNEQFF

d_gene: NA
len: 16
abundance: NA
j_gene: TRBJ1-2
v_gene: TRBV6-1
CDR3nt: TGTGCCAGCAGTGAACAGGGAGGGGGGCATGGATATGGCTACACCTTC
CDR3aa: CASSEQGGGHGYGYTF

d_gene: NA
len: 13
abundance: NA
j_gene: TRBJ1-2
v_gene: TRBV6-5
CDR3nt: TGTGCCAGCAGTTACTCGACAGGTGCGGGCTACACCTTC
CDR3aa: CASSYSTGAGYTF

d_gene: TRBD1
len: 13
abundance: NA
j_gene: TRBJ1-2
v_gene: TRBV6-9
CDR3nt: TGTGCCAGGAGGGACAGGGGGAGGAATGGCTACACCTTC
CDR3aa: CARRDRGRNGYTF

d_gene: NA
len: 15
abundance: few
j_gene: TRBJ1-4
v_gene: TRBV15
CDR3nt: TGTGCCACCAGCCGACTCGGGACACTAAATGAAAAACTGTTTTTT
CDR3aa: CATSRLGTLNEKLFF

d_gene: NA
len: 14
abundance: NA
j_gene: TRBJ1-4
v_gene: TRBV6-5
CDR3nt: TGTGCCAGCAGGGCCGGGACAACAGATGAAAAACTGTTTTTT
CDR3aa: CASRAGTTDEKLFF

d_gene: NA
len: 13
abundance: NA
j_gene: TRBJ2-3
v_gene: TRBV12-3/TRBV12-4
CDR3nt: TGTGCCAGCAGTACCGCCTCGGGGGAAACGCAGTATTTT
CDR3aa: CASSTASGETQYF

d_gene: NA
len: 13
abundance: NA
j_gene: TRBJ2-3
v_gene: TRBV6-5
CDR3nt: TGTGCCAGCTCCCGGGACATAGCAGATACGCAGTATTTT
CDR3aa: CASSRDIADTQYF

d_gene: NA
len: 16
abundance: NA
j_gene: TRBJ2-6
v_gene: TRBV28
CDR3nt: TGTGCCAGCAGTCCCTGGGAGTCTTCGGGGGCCAACGTCCTGACTTTC
CDR3aa: CASSPWESSGANVLTF

d_gene: NA
len: 10
abundance: NA
j_gene: TRBJ2-3
v_gene: TRBV20-1
CDR3nt: TGCAGTGCCTGGAGAGATACGCAGTATTTT
CDR3aa: CSAWRDTQYF

d_gene: NA
len: 12
abundance: NA
j_gene: TRBJ1-6
v_gene: TRBV5-1
CDR3nt: TGCGCCAGCAGCCCGCAGGGGTCACCCCTCCACTTT
CDR3aa: CASSPQGSPLHF

d_gene: NA
len: 13
abundance: NA
j_gene: TRBJ1-3
v_gene: TRBV7-2
CDR3nt: TGTGCCAGCAGCTTACCGGGGGGAAACACCATATATTTT
CDR3aa: CASSLPGGNTIYF

d_gene: NA
len: 13
abundance: NA
j_gene: TRBJ2-3
v_gene: TRBV10-3
CDR3nt: TGTGCCATCAGTGAGGACGGACAGTCAAGGCAGTATTTT
CDR3aa: CAISEDGQSRQYF

d_gene: NA
len: 16
abundance: NA
j_gene: TRBJ1-2
v_gene: TRBV2
CDR3nt: TGTGCCAGCAGATCCCTACTGGGTGACAGATCCCTTGGCTACACCTTC
CDR3aa: CASRSLLGDRSLGYTF

d_gene: TRBD2
len: 16
abundance: NA
j_gene: TRBJ2-1
v_gene: TRBV5-5
CDR3nt: TGTGCCAGCAGCCCCCAGTGGGGCGGGGGGGTAGGTGAGCAGTTCTTC
CDR3aa: CASSPQWGGGVGEQFF

d_gene: NA
len: 11
abundance: NA
j_gene: TRBJ2-1
v_gene: TRBV27
CDR3nt: TGTGCCAGCAGTTCCTTCAATGAGCAGTTCTTC
CDR3aa: CASSSFNEQFF

d_gene: TRBD1
len: 14
abundance: few
j_gene: TRBJ1-5
v_gene: TRBV28
CDR3nt: TGTGCCAGCAGTCAGGGACAGCCGAATCAGCCCCAGCATTTT
CDR3aa: CASSQGQPNQPQHF

d_gene: TRBD2
len: 15
abundance: few
j_gene: TRBJ2-5
v_gene: TRBV5-6
CDR3nt: TGTGCCAGCAGCTCCCGGGGCGGGGGGCCCAAGACCCAGTACTTC
CDR3aa: CASSSRGGGPKTQYF

d_gene: NA
len: 13
abundance: NA
j_gene: TRBJ2-3
v_gene: TRBV2
CDR3nt: TGTGCCAGCAACGTCGGGGTCACAGATACGCAGTATTTT
CDR3aa: CASNVGVTDTQYF

d_gene: NA
len: 16
abundance: NA
j_gene: TRBJ2-3
v_gene: TRBV4-1
CDR3nt: TGCGCCAGCAGCCAAGACGTATCGGGAGTAGGAGATACGCAGTATTTT
CDR3aa: CASSQDVSGVGDTQYF

d_gene: NA
len: 14
abundance: NA
j_gene: TRBJ2-5
v_gene: TRBV2
CDR3nt: TGTGCCATCCCGAGCCGGGGATACCAAGAGACCCAGTACTTC
CDR3aa: CAIPSRGYQETQYF

d_gene: NA
len: 13
abundance: NA
j_gene: TRBJ1-6
v_gene: TRBV9
CDR3nt: TGTGCCATGATAGGATCCTGGAGTTCACCCCTCCACTTT
CDR3aa: CAMIGSWSSPLHF